This TCR beta chain was sequenced during a study of T-cell memory formation after mild COVID-19 (dated by TCRdb to the early 2020s). As for the study more broadly: TCR sequence clusters from the two donors were found to be largely donor specific. Longitudinal TCRalpha and TCRbeta repertoire sequencing tracked T-cell clones expanding and contracting after mild COVID-19 in a couple of donors. Two young, previously healthy adult volunteers, one female and one male, were included in the cohort. Overall results and qualifications from the work: Clones that contracted from day 15 to 85 showed balanced CD4/CD8 phenotypes, whereas a second wave of clones that expanded from day 15 to 37 leaned towards CD4+. Only a couple of mild cases were covered by the study, and larger cohorts that include severe cases with pre-infection samples were considered necessary. The detection of some responding clones in pre-infection memory suggests that pre-existing cross-reactive memory T cells joined the SARS-CoV-2 response. Contracting CD4+ clones were found mainly in CM and EM memory subsets, while CD8+ clones were enriched in EMRA. SARS-CoV-2 specificity was not confirmed for the second-wave clones peaking on day 37.

Trimming takes 1 base off V and 7 bases off J; junction bases not matched to a gene: 8. CDR1 SGHTA and CDR2 FQGNSA were looked up in the germline V gene. The CDR3 has 16 amino acids, counting the end cysteine and phenylalanine. The retained sequence is limited to the CDR3, 48 bases, with the frame set at the first base. Ficoll-Paque density gradient centrifugation was the method used to isolate PBMCs. This sample was sequenced with an Illumina NovaSeq 6000. TCRalpha and TCRbeta cDNA libraries were constructed by 5'RACE with constant-segment primers, with sample barcodes and unique molecular identifiers being introduced. Trizol reagent was used to extract RNA from every sample. Libraries were amplified in two PCR steps, with a second sample barcode and Illumina TruSeq adapters added in the second step. Libraries were sequenced on an Illumina NovaSeq with 2 x 150 bp paired-end reads. The paper's processing steps were these. With migec v1.2.7, reads were demultiplexed and then collapsed into UMI-guided consensus sequences. With mixcr v2.1.11, UMI consensuses were aligned to TRA and TRB V and J templates and assembled into clonotypes. Expanded or contracted clonotypes were those called significant by both edgeR and NoisET, with noise models trained on biological replicates. edgeR calls used a false discovery rate-adjusted p below 0.01 and a log2 fold-change threshold of 1. As an exploratory analysis of dynamics, max-normalized trajectories of the 1000 most abundant clonotypes were examined with PCA combined with hierarchical clustering. Each responding clone was given a CD4 or CD8 phenotype based on the CD4+ and CD8+ repertoires, which had been sequenced separately. The raw public reads went through TCRdb reprocessing: fastp at Q25, MiXCR clone calling, in-frame beta chains kept. Identical CDR3 protein sequences are pooled into one entry, listed with their most common genes and DNA. V and J calls and clone size were set by TCRdb, not the authors. In this sample the table shows 300,000 to 350,000 distinct CDR3 sequences, roughly a fifth of which occur a single time. Jointly, the top ten make up more than 20% of the sample.

Note on this clonotype: This receptor's antigen is unknown. Base qualities are not provided; no much larger clone lies one nucleotide away.

In this chain, TRBV7-2 is recombined with TRBJ2-4, and 9 junction bases match TRBD2. Sequenced: PBMCs or a T cell subset sorted from them (not recorded which). This TCR was recovered from a man in his late teens or twenties who had mild COVID-19 (a few samples of this study predate the infection). The sample titles of this study are shuffled in the database, so cell type and time point are left out; the donor was told from shared clones. Here is the DNA: TGTGCCAGCAGCTTAGGTAGCGGGGGAGAGACCAACATTCAGTACTTC. It codes for CASSLGSGGETNIQYF.